One sample yielded the 32 T cell receptor beta chains listed below, sequenced in a study of T cells in Graves' hyperthyroidism and ophthalmopathy. RNA transcripts gave rise to amplified TCR beta CDR3 regions. HTBI primers were the set used in a first-round RT-PCR of the TCR CDR3. TCRdb analysed the multiplex PCR reads with MiXCR anew, one entry per CDR3 protein. The data contain about 400,000 distinct CDR3 sequences, about a sixth of them seen just once; the ten biggest clones take up 13% to 15%. The specimen was blood. The receptors here all came from a woman aged 18-35 years with Graves' hyperthyroidism.

In its sample, this clonotype was seen many times. This chain joins TRBV19 and TRBJ2-6; 7 bases fit TRBD2. CDR3 size: 17 residues. J was trimmed by 0 bases and V by 5 bases; bases with no gene match: 7. Germline-derived CDR1 and CDR2 are LNHDA and SQIVND (reference sequence). Here the CDR3 reads CASSLSTSSSGANVLTF. DNA for the CDR3: TGTGCCAGTAGTCTATCGACTAGCTCCTCTGGGGCCAACGTCCTGACTTTC.

The table lists this clonotype with many counts. J is TRBJ1-2 and V is TRBV12-3 or TRBV12-4; D might be TRBD1 (5 bases). The CDR3 is made up of 14 amino acids. V was clipped by 6 bases and J by 2 bases, with 13 bases between them. The chain's CDR3 is CASSSRDRNYGYTF. CDR3 bases: TGTGCCAGCAGCTCCAGGGATAGAAACTATGGCTACACCTTC.

This clonotype was recorded at least ten times. The CDR3, as DNA: TGTGCCAGCAGCGCCACTAGCTTCACTACCTACGAGCAGTACTTC. As protein: CASSATSFTTYEQYF. The chain joins TRBV12-3 or TRBV12-4 to TRBJ2-7, with a possible D match to TRBD2 (6 bases). The V end lost 6 bases, the J end lost 2 bases, and 17 bases lay between the germline ends. The CDR3 contains 15 residues.

This clonotype was observed a few times. The chain has TRBV7-2 and TRBJ2-4, with D possibly matching TRBD1 (6 bases). Germline loops: CDR1 SGHTA, CDR2 FQGNSA. Trimming shortened V by 5 bases and J by 0 bases, and 14 bases separated the two germline ends. The CDR3 consists of 16 residues. CDR3 sequence (DNA): TGTGCCAGCAGCCCGGACAGCGCGATAGCCAAAAACATTCAGTACTTC. It yields the protein CASSPDSAIAKNIQYF.

This clonotype was counted many times. CDR3 sequence: CATSRDLTGAGELFF. The CDR3 bases are TGTGCCACCAGCAGAGATCTGACAGGGGCCGGGGAGCTGTTTTTT. This chain joins TRBV15 and TRBJ2-2, with TRBD1 identical over 8 bases. The CDR3 is 15 amino acids. With 0 bases clipped from V and 6 bases from J, the junction kept 3 bases outside the gene matches. In germline, CDR1 is LNHNV, CDR2 YYDKDF (reference sequence).

There are many counts of this clonotype. The chain uses TRBV20-1 and TRBJ2-3, with TRBD2 matching over 10 bases. There are 16 residues in the CDR3. Germline CDR1 reads DFQATT; CDR2 reads SNEGSKA (reference sequence). V lost 0 bases and J lost 6; bases outside the gene matches: 9. CDR3 loop: CSARELAGALADTQYF. In DNA form, the CDR3 reads TGCAGTGCTAGAGAGCTAGCGGGAGCGTTAGCGGATACGCAGTATTTT.

This clonotype was found many times. This chain connects TRBV20-1 to TRBJ2-3, with 8 positions matching TRBD2. The V and J ends lost 4 bases and 5 bases, in that order; junction bases with no gene match: 11. The CDR3 runs to 15 residues. Germline loops: CDR1 DFQATT, CDR2 SNEGSKA (reference sequence). DNA of the CDR3: TGCAGTGCTAACGATGAGCGGGGGTGGGTAGATACGCAGTATTTT. This codes for CSANDERGWVDTQYF.

This clonotype was observed a few times. This chain uses TRBV5-1 with TRBJ2-7; D is undetermined. Per the germline V gene, CDR1 is SGHRS and CDR2 is YFSETQ. The germline V and J ends were trimmed by 4 bases and 2 bases, with 13 bases remaining between them. There are 14 residues in the CDR3. The CDR3 nucleotides are TGCGCCAGCAGCCCGACATCTCCCCCCTACGAGCAGTACTTC. This gives the protein CASSPTSPPYEQYF.

This chain joins TRBV12-5 and TRBJ1-1; D remains ambiguous. The germline gives CDR1 LGHNT, CDR2 FRNRAP. CDR3 size: 13 residues. The germline V and J ends were trimmed by 3 bases and 2 bases, with 7 bases remaining between them. This CDR3 is CASGFGVNTEAFF. DNA of the CDR3: TGTGCTAGTGGTTTCGGGGTCAACACTGAAGCTTTCTTT.

On this clonotype itself: The junction and the germline gene differ at one end; a read error may be behind it. This rearrangement joins TRBV27 to TRBJ2-3, with a tentative D call TRBD2 (6 bases). The CDR3 runs to 14 residues. CDR1 is MNHEY, CDR2 SMNVEV, per germline (reference sequence). The CDR3: CASTGTQPTGTQYF. Written as DNA, the CDR3 is TGTGCCAGCACCGGGACTCAGCCCACAGGTACGCAGTATTTT.

The rearrangement joins TRBV5-6 to TRBJ1-1, with TRBD1 as a possible D gene (5 bases). This CDR3 contains 13 residues. V was shortened by 5 bases and J by 5 bases, with 13 bases between the two germline ends. The germline gives CDR1 SGHDT, CDR2 YYEEEE. Here the CDR3 DNA reads TGTGCCAGCAGTTTATGGGACTGGACTGAAGCTTTCTTT. It yields the protein CASSLWDWTEAFF.

This chain links TRBV4-1 with TRBJ2-7; 10 bases fit TRBD1. Germline lookup yields CDR1 MGHRA and CDR2 YSYEKL. The CDR3 loop spans 17 amino acids. The V segment lost 4 bases and the J segment 4 bases; nucleotides outside the gene matches: 13. The CDR3 sequence: CASSLRPGQGFSYEQYF. In DNA form, the CDR3 reads TGCGCCAGCAGCCTTCGACCGGGACAGGGGTTTTCTTACGAGCAGTACTTC.

This sequence joins TRBV7-9 and TRBJ2-7, with TRBD1 matching over 7 bases. Germline CDR1 is SEHNR and CDR2 is FQNEAQ (reference sequence). The CDR3 covers 13 residues. V was pared by 5 bases and J by 5 bases, with 6 bases of the junction left unmatched. The DNA of the CDR3 is TGTGCCAGCAGCGCGCCCGACAGGGACGAGCAGTACTTC. Translated: CASSAPDRDEQYF.

The table lists this clonotype with many counts. The CDR3 sequence is CASSELNRGETQYF. CDR3 bases: TGTGCCAGCAGTGAACTTAACAGGGGAGAGACCCAGTACTTC. The J gene is TRBJ2-5, the V gene TRBV2, with 7 bases identical to TRBD1. V trimming: 2 bases; J trimming: 4 bases; junction bases outside the gene matches: 4. CDR1 is SNHLY, CDR2 FYNNEI, per germline. The CDR3 runs 14 residues.

This clonotype was detected many times. The chain has TRBV20-1 and TRBJ1-6, with 8 nucleotides matching TRBD1. V was clipped by 6 bases and J by 7 bases; unmatched bases: 8. The CDR3 loop spans 14 amino acids. CDR1 is DFQATT, CDR2 SNEGSKA, per germline (reference sequence). The CDR3: CSATTGVVNSPLHF. CDR3 DNA: TGCAGTGCGACGACAGGGGTTGTAAATTCACCCCTCCACTTT.

The chain uses TRBV11-2 and TRBJ1-1; TRBD1 agrees at 8 bases. The trim removed 5 bases at V and 7 bases at J, leaving 12 bases unmatched. CDR1 and CDR2 from the germline V gene are SGHAT and FQNNGV. This CDR3 has 15 residues. The CDR3 region is CASSPRGQGYSEAFF. The DNA of the CDR3 is TGTGCCAGCAGCCCCAGGGGGCAGGGGTACAGTGAAGCTTTCTTT.

This clonotype was seen more than once but under ten times. A much larger clone is a single base away; this may be a read error. J is TRBJ2-5 and V is TRBV12-3 or TRBV12-4; 7 bases align to TRBD2. CDR3 size: 13 residues. The junction had 8 bases not matched to a gene; V was cut back by 10 bases and J by 3 bases. The CDR3 loop is CANRTGTKETQYF. CDR3 in DNA: TGTGCCAACAGGACCGGGACTAAAGAGACCCAGTACTTC.

The chain is built from TRBV4-1 and TRBJ1-2; D possibly corresponds to TRBD1 (6 bases). The CDR3 is 15 amino acids. V dropped 3 bases and J dropped 4 bases, with 15 bases sitting between them. Germline CDR1 MGHRA, CDR2 YSYEKL. The CDR3 nucleotides are TGCGCCAGCAGCCAGGGGGGGGGGCTCGGCTATGGCTACACCTTC. Translation: CASSQGGGLGYGYTF.

The genes are TRBV5-1 and TRBJ2-7, with D maybe TRBD2 (6 bases). CDR3 length: 13 amino acids. The germline gives CDR1 SGHRS, CDR2 YFSETQ. Trimming removed 3 bases from V and 4 bases from J, with 11 bases in between. As DNA, the CDR3 is TGCGCCAGCAGCTGGGCCGGGGGATACGAGCAGTACTTC. This sequence encodes CASSWAGGYEQYF.

The J gene is TRBJ2-3, the V gene TRBV19, with 10 bases lining up with TRBD1. Germline-derived CDR1 and CDR2 are LNHDA and SQIVND (reference sequence). The V and J ends lost 4 bases and 1 base, in that order; junction bases with no gene match: 8. The CDR3 runs 17 residues. The CDR3, as DNA: TGTGCCAGTAGTAGGGACAGGGGTCGAAGGGGCACAGATACGCAGTATTTT. Residues: CASSRDRGRRGTDTQYF.

This clonotype has just a few counts. The V call is TRBV6-5, the J call TRBJ2-2; D is uncertain. Germline-derived CDR1 and CDR2 are MNHEY and SVGAGI. V gave up 0 bases and J gave up 5 bases, with 7 bases separating them. The CDR3 runs 14 residues. The CDR3 sequence is CASSYSTSTGELFF. The CDR3 nucleotides read TGTGCCAGCAGTTACTCGACGAGTACCGGGGAGCTGTTTTTT.

This clonotype was recorded a few times. The chain recombines TRBV25-1 with TRBJ2-7; TRBD1 is a possible D gene (5 bases). This CDR3 spans 15 amino acids. Germline lookup yields CDR1 MGHDK and CDR2 SYGVNS. V lost 3 bases and J 0 bases, leaving 12 bases between the germline ends. The CDR3: CASSDPTESSYEQYF. In DNA, the CDR3 is TGTGCCAGCAGTGACCCGACAGAAAGCTCCTACGAGCAGTACTTC.

This clonotype was recorded at least ten times. This chain links TRBV2 with TRBJ1-2, with a possible D match to TRBD1 (5 bases). This CDR3 has 13 residues. Trimming removed 7 bases from V and 6 bases from J, with 15 bases in between. CDR1 and CDR2 (germline): SNHLY, FYNNEI. CDR3 region: CASNGQGADGYTF. DNA of the CDR3: TGTGCCAGCAACGGCCAGGGTGCTGATGGCTACACCTTC. The variable domain in full, with the rest retrieved from reference TRBV2 and TRBJ1-2, is EPEVTQTPSHQVTQMGQEVILRCVPISNHLYFYWYRQILGQKVEFLVSFYNNEISEKSEIFDDQFSVERPDGSNFTLKIRSTKLEDSAMYFCASNGQGADGYTFGSGTRLTVV.

This clonotype occurred a few times. The rearrangement joins TRBV6-9 to TRBJ2-3, with TRBD2 identical over 10 bases. CDR1 is MNHGY and CDR2 is SVAAGI in the germline V gene. This CDR3 has 17 residues. With V trimmed by 4 bases and J by 3 bases, 10 bases remained unmatched. The chain's CDR3 is CASSSTVLAGVTDTQYF. CDR3 nucleotides: TGTGCCAGCAGTTCGACCGTCCTAGCGGGGGTTACAGATACGCAGTATTTT.

This clonotype came up a few times. The chain employs TRBV7-9 and TRBJ2-2; 11 bases are shared with TRBD1. CDR3 length equals 15 residues. V shed 6 bases and J 6 bases; nucleotides not matched to a gene: 6. CDR1 SEHNR and CDR2 FQNEAQ come from the germline V gene (reference sequence). The CDR3 nucleotides are TGTGCCAGCAGTTTCGGGACAGGGGGAGCCGGGGAGCTGTTTTTT. It is translated as CASSFGTGGAGELFF.

At least ten counts were recorded for this clonotype. The chain employs TRBV5-1 and TRBJ1-1; TRBD1 agrees at 7 bases. Germline V lookup: CDR1 SGHRS, CDR2 YFSETQ. The CDR3 spans 14 residues. The J segment lost 1 base and the V segment lost 4 bases, leaving 4 bases of the junction unmatched. The CDR3 protein is CASSGTVGNTEAFF. CDR3 nucleotide sequence: TGCGCCAGCAGCGGGACAGTTGGGAACACTGAAGCTTTCTTT. The whole variable domain, remainder taken from reference TRBV5-1 and TRBJ1-1, is KAGVTQTPRYLIKTRGQQVTLSCSPISGHRSVSWYQQTPGQGLQFLFEYFSETQRNKGNFPGRFSGRQFSNSRSEMNVSTLELGDSALYLCASSGTVGNTEAFFGQGTRLTVV.

This clonotype was picked up a small number of times. The rearrangement links TRBV4-1 to TRBJ2-1; perhaps TRBD2 as D (6 bases). The germline V and J ends were trimmed by 2 bases and 0 bases, with 8 bases remaining between them. There are 15 residues in the CDR3. Germline-derived CDR1 and CDR2 are MGHRA and YSYEKL. The CDR3 region is CASSQLTSSYNEQFF. The CDR3 DNA reads TGCGCCAGCAGCCAACTGACTAGCTCCTACAATGAGCAGTTCTTC.

The table lists this clonotype with many counts. The gene calls are TRBV7-2 and TRBJ2-3; TRBD2 agrees at 7 bases. The V segment lost 2 bases and the J segment 1 base; nucleotides outside the gene matches: 9. Germline lookup yields CDR1 SGHTA and CDR2 FQGNSA. The length of the CDR3 is 17 residues. This CDR3 is CASSLSPSSGGTDTQYF. In DNA form, the CDR3 reads TGTGCCAGCAGCTTAAGTCCCTCGAGCGGGGGCACAGATACGCAGTATTTT.

In this sample, this clonotype turned up a few times. Without the conserved terminal phenylalanine or tryptophan, this CDR3 likely stems from a read error. The chain recombines TRBV5-1 with TRBJ2-5, with 9 nucleotides matching TRBD1. The CDR3 consists of 14 residues. CDR1 and CDR2 (germline): SGHRS, YFSETQ. V shed 4 bases and J 2 bases; nucleotides not matched to a gene: 3. The CDR3 region has the DNA TGCGCCAGCAGCGTGGACAGGGGTCAAGAGACCCAGTACCTC. Its protein product is CASSVDRGQETQYL.

This chain links TRBV19 with TRBJ1-5; possibly TRBD1 for D (6 bases). Trimming removed 10 bases from V and 3 bases from J, with 19 bases in between. This CDR3 contains 15 residues. CDR1 is LNHDA, CDR2 SQIVND, per germline (reference sequence). The CDR3 sequence is CATRNRDNNNQPQHF. CDR3 DNA sequence: TGTGCCACTAGAAACCGGGACAATAACAATCAGCCCCAGCATTTT.

The gene calls are TRBV19 and TRBJ1-1; D unclear. This CDR3 has 15 residues. Between the trimmed V and J ends, which lost 5 bases and 7 bases, there was a span of 20 bases. Germline values: CDR1 LNHDA, CDR2 SQIVND (reference sequence). CDR3 residues: CASSGPAKSAVEAFF. The DNA of the CDR3 is TGTGCCAGTAGTGGCCCCGCAAAATCAGCGGTTGAAGCTTTCTTT.

The sample holds many counts of this clonotype. The chain couples TRBV27 to TRBJ2-5, with TRBD2 as a possible D gene (6 bases). Germline values: CDR1 MNHEY, CDR2 SMNVEV (reference sequence). The CDR3 has 16 amino acids. The V gene lost 4 bases and the J gene lost 5 bases, with 20 bases spanning the gap. The CDR3 bases are TGTGCCAGCAGTTCGGAGCGGAGGTCGGGGGATGAGACCCAGTACTTC. Translating it yields CASSSERRSGDETQYF.